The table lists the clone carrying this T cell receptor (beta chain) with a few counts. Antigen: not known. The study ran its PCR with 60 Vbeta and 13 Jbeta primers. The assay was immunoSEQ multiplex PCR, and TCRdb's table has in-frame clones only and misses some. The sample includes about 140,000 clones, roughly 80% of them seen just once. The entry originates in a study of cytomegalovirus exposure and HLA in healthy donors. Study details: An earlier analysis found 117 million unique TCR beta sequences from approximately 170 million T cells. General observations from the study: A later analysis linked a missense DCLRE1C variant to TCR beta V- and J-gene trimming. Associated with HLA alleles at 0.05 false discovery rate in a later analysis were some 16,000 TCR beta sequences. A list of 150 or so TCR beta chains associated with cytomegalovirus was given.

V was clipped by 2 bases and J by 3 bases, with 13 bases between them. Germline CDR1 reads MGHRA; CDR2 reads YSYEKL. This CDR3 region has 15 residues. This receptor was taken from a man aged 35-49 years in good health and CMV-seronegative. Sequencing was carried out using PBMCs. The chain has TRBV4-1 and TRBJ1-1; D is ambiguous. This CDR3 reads CASSQRGGQDTEAFF. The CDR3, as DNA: TGCGCCAGCAGCCAAAGAGGCGGGCAGGACACTGAAGCTTTCTTT.